This T cell receptor beta chain was recovered during a study of blood T cell repertoires in COVID-19. Across the study: Samples came from the United States, Italy and Spain, spanning acute and convalescent COVID-19. In each case, the material was cDNA or gDNA derived from T cells, B-cell-depleted T cells, or PBMCs.

In the authors' methods: Cell counts per sample came from amplifying reference gene primers. The table came from immunoSEQ multiplex PCR; TCRdb's copy has only in-frame clones and leaves some out. The DNA was the basis for D and trimming; V, J and clone size are from that table. The table has 100,000 to 150,000 clones, about 91% seen once. The CDR3 runs 15 residues. Germline CDR1 and CDR2: SGHRS and YFSETQ. V dropped 0 bases and J dropped 4; count of bases not matched to a gene: 2. V usage is TRBV5-1 and J usage is TRBJ2-2, with 8 bases that match TRBD2. Sequencing input: peripheral blood. This clonotype was sampled from a man over 45 with acute or convalescent COVID-19. CDR3 sequence: CASSLASGSTGELFF. CDR3 coding DNA: TGCGCCAGCAGCTTGGCCAGCGGGAGCACCGGGGAGCTGTTTTTT. Full variable domain (missing parts from reference TRBV5-1 and TRBJ2-2): KAGVTQTPRYLIKTRGQQVTLSCSPISGHRSVSWYQQTPGQGLQFLFEYFSETQRNKGNFPGRFSGRQFSNSRSEMNVSTLELGDSALYLCASSLASGSTGELFFGEGSRLTVL.